These T cell receptor beta chains were read from a single sample in a study of tumor-infiltrating lymphocytes in primary liver carcinoma. A single record per CDR3 protein comes from TCRdb applying MiXCR to the multiplex PCR reads. The sample has 300,000 to 350,000 distinct CDR3 sequences, around 60% seen once. Material for sequencing was peripheral blood. The receptors derive from a man in his forties with primary liver carcinoma and hepatitis B virus infection. Both conserved end residues are trimmed from each CDR3. The order of the fields is J gene, V gene, CDR3 protein.

TRBJ2-7 TRBV19 ASKQGRGEQY
TRBJ2-3 TRBV28 ASSRGQSTDTQY
TRBJ1-1 TRBV11-2 ASSLDAGIYTEAF
TRBJ1-2 TRBV6-2/TRBV6-3 ASSYIGIDGYT
TRBJ2-1 TRBV11-1 ACSYNGGSDNGQF
TRBJ1-1 TRBV20-1 SMKGGTEAF
TRBJ1-5 TRBV2 ASTVQGEGPQH
TRBJ1-1 TRBV5-1 ASSLAGTANTEAF
TRBJ1-2 TRBV11-1 ASSPTGNYGYT
TRBJ2-2 TRBV11-2 ASGATLSNTGELF
TRBJ1-5 TRBV5-1 ASSLEGLNQPQH
TRBJ2-7 TRBV7-9 ASSLTGQSSYEQY
TRBJ2-1 TRBV6-6 ASSPLRTWEAEQF
TRBJ2-7 TRBV7-8 ASIPQQRLQNKETYEQY
TRBJ2-7 TRBV11-2 ASSLQTREQY
TRBJ1-1 TRBV11-2 ASSLLPYTEAF
TRBJ2-4 TRBV6-5 ASRSGLAVAKNIQY
TRBJ2-3 TRBV7-8 ASSPAPGTDTQY
TRBJ2-3 TRBV5-4 ASSLSATTDTQY
TRBJ1-4 TRBV10-2 ASGPTDKGKLF
TRBJ2-1 TRBV10-3 AIRSSDRSYNEQF
TRBJ2-6 TRBV12-3/TRBV12-4 ASSFGQVGSGANVLT
TRBJ2-5 TRBV18 ASSPRAGGQETQY
TRBJ2-1 TRBV6-1 ATKLAGQYNEQF
TRBJ2-5 TRBV11-2 ASTSGVGAVKETQY
TRBJ2-4 TRBV11-2 GSSPPGGDHIQY
TRBJ1-2 TRBV25-1 ASSGGQGNYGYT
TRBJ2-1 TRBV12-3/TRBV12-4 ASSPGSINEQF
TRBJ2-7 TRBV11-2 AGSLKRIVYEQY
TRBJ2-7 TRBV28 ASFRGDRRGSYEQY
TRBJ2-5 TRBV12-3/TRBV12-4 ASIATRETQY
TRBJ1-2 TRBV5-5 ASSLGRPNYGYT
TRBJ2-7 TRBV4-1 ASGHPGLAGGPNRFEHY
TRBJ2-3 TRBV5-5 ASSPRSFESRDTQY
TRBJ1-1 TRBV14 ASSQMEDTEAF
TRBJ1-6 TRBV4-1 ASSEVPYNSPLH
TRBJ2-1 TRBV11-3 ASSPSDQRLQL
TRBJ2-1 TRBV11-2 AGGLNSLSYEQF
TRBJ2-1 TRBV7-9 ASSIPGQGNNEQF
TRBJ2-5 TRBV11-2 ASSFSSQETQY
TRBJ1-2 TRBV7-9 ASSAWGQTNYGYT
TRBJ1-4 TRBV12-3/TRBV12-4 ASILQGNGEKLF
TRBJ2-3 TRBV11-2 ASSPEWAGGDTHY
TRBJ2-2 TRBV6-1 ASEGLPGIGELF
TRBJ2-7 TRBV5-4 TNSGGTSGRAYEQY
TRBJ2-7 TRBV30 AWGREPAYEQY
TRBJ1-1 TRBV6-2/TRBV6-3 ASSYPGQANTEAF
TRBJ2-2 TRBV6-6 ASSYYRETGELF
TRBJ2-4 TRBV12-3/TRBV12-4 ASSLPGGAKKIQY
TRBJ1-4 TRBV4-1 ASSQQQATLATNEKLF
TRBJ2-3 TRBV12-3/TRBV12-4 ASSMGGELDTQY
TRBJ2-7 TRBV12-3/TRBV12-4 VSIHRGPPYEQY
TRBJ1-5 TRBV6-5 ASSPTEGNNQPQH
TRBJ2-5 TRBV29-1 SLEGTGQTQY